Given below is one T cell receptor (beta chain) in context. This clonotype was counted between two and nine times. Its antigen specificity is not known. No per-base quality is available; no much larger clone lies one base away. The record originates from a study of T cell repertoires in cytomegalovirus infection (dated 2019 in TCRdb). Regarding the research as a whole: Recently identified HLA-C-restricted CMV epitopes, whose presentation resists viral immunomodulation, were targeted by peptide stimulations together with well-studied HLA-B-restricted epitopes. The HLA type of each donor mattered for the analysis, because public TCR beta signatures pointed to carriage of CMV infection along with the matching HLA type.

Sample treatment or condition, as interpreted from the label and publication: in vitro stimulation with specific CMV peptide epitopes to enrich CMV-specific T cells. The sequencer was an Illumina HiSeq 1500. TCRdb ran its own pipeline on the public reads, namely fastp trimming at Q25 and MiXCR clone calling, and kept in-frame beta chains. Rows with one shared CDR3 protein collapse into an entry with the most common genes and DNA. This sample lists approximately 100,000 distinct CDR3 sequences; approximately 45% were detected once. Approximately 69% of the sample lies in the top ten. Broader findings and caveats from the paper: Cumulative frequency of public TCR beta family members discriminated carriers of CMV infection plus the relevant HLA type in this cohort and an independent approximately 370-donor cohort. The ex vivo response was dominated by HLA-C-restricted CMV-specific TCR beta clonotypes, which also provided the single most frequent clonotype in two of eight donors.

CDR1 and CDR2, looked up from the germline V gene (reference sequence), are SEHNR and FQNEAQ. Trimming leaves V shorter by 1 base and J shorter by 1 base, with the junction holding 7 bases beyond the gene matches. Its CDR3 holds 16 amino acids, cysteine through phenylalanine. The sequence is cut down to CDR3 DNA, 48 bases in frame from base 1. This clonotype originated in a human donor in good health (CMV status not recorded). Some clones in this sample may be carry-over from other donors' samples. The receptor chain draws on TRBV7-9 and TRBJ2-7, with 7 middle bases fitting TRBD1. The sample in question was CD8+ T cells from cultured PBMCs, obtained from culture after CMV antigen stimulation. The nucleotide sequence is given as TGTGCCAGCAGCTTAGGAAGGGGGCGATTGTCCTACGAGCAGTACTTC. This yields the protein CASSLGRGRLSYEQYF.